A single sample gave rise to the 29 T cell receptor beta chains below, sequenced in a study of blood T cell repertoires in COVID-19. Only in-frame clones appear in the TCRdb table, and some are missing; sequencing was by immunoSEQ multiplex PCR. The table lists 250,000 to 300,000 clones, 85% of them singletons. Material for sequencing was peripheral blood. The receptors originated from a man aged 50 to 59 with active or convalescent COVID-19.

The CDR3 here is CASSKDTHYGYTF. The CDR3 DNA reads TGCGCCAGCAGCAAGGACACCCACTATGGCTACACCTTC. This chain joins TRBV5-1 and TRBJ1-2; weak D call: TRBD1 (5 bases). V shed 4 bases and J shed 3 bases, with 10 bases lying between them. CDR1 and CDR2 from the germline V gene are SGHRS and YFSETQ. The CDR3 sequence is 13 residues long. The variable domain in full, with the rest retrieved from reference TRBV5-1 and TRBJ1-2, is KAGVTQTPRYLIKTRGQQVTLSCSPISGHRSVSWYQQTPGQGLQFLFEYFSETQRNKGNFPGRFSGRQFSNSRSEMNVSTLELGDSALYLCASSKDTHYGYTFGSGTRLTVV.

The chain couples TRBV5-1 to TRBJ2-3; D might be TRBD1 (6 bases). The CDR3 contains 14 residues. CDR1 and CDR2 from the germline V gene are SGHRS and YFSETQ. The V end was cut by 0 bases, the J end by 7 bases, with 12 bases between. The CDR3 is CASSLDFTGYTQYF. CDR3 sequence (DNA): TGCGCCAGCAGCTTGGATTTTACAGGGTATACGCAGTATTTT.

V gene TRBV7-2 combines with J gene TRBJ1-5, with a possible D match to TRBD1 (5 bases). V lost 0 bases and J 4 bases, leaving 13 bases between the germline ends. CDR3 length: 16 residues. Germline CDR1 reads SGHTA; CDR2 reads FQGNSA. The CDR3 protein is CASSLAGEVGNQPQHF. DNA for the CDR3: TGTGCCAGCAGCTTAGCGGGGGAGGTGGGGAATCAGCCCCAGCATTTT.

The rearrangement joins TRBV2 to TRBJ2-5, with TRBD2 as a possible D gene (6 bases). The germline V gene encodes CDR1 SNHLY and CDR2 FYNNEI. Trimming cost V 8 bases and J 2 bases, with 18 bases left between them. This CDR3 region has 15 residues. The CDR3 DNA follows: TGTGCCAGCTCGCGGTATCAGGGACTTCAAGAGACCCAGTACTTC. This codes for CASSRYQGLQETQYF.

The J gene is TRBJ2-3, the V gene TRBV9; D might be TRBD2 (5 bases). From germline, CDR1 is SGDLS and CDR2 YYNGEE. Trimming cost V 4 bases and J 2 bases, with 14 bases left between them. The CDR3 runs to 15 residues. The CDR3 sequence is CASSLHRGFTDTQYF. The CDR3 region has the DNA TGTGCCAGCAGCTTACATCGAGGGTTCACAGATACGCAGTATTTT.

The chain carries TRBV2 and TRBJ2-1; the D gene is possibly TRBD2 (5 bases). With 2 bases removed from V and 2 bases from J, the gap between germline ends came to 13 bases. The CDR3 length is 16 residues. Germline V gene sequence: CDR1 SNHLY, CDR2 FYNNEI. This CDR3 reads CASSEKVGLPYNEQFF. The DNA for the CDR3 is TGTGCCAGCAGTGAAAAGGTCGGACTTCCCTACAATGAGCAGTTCTTC. The full variable domain, in which reference TRBV2 and TRBJ2-1 provide the parts outside the CDR3, is EPEVTQTPSHQVTQMGQEVILRCVPISNHLYFYWYRQILGQKVEFLVSFYNNEISEKSEIFDDQFSVERPDGSNFTLKIRSTKLEDSAMYFCASSEKVGLPYNEQFFGPGTRLTVL.

The chain has TRBV9 and TRBJ1-1; 10 bases line up with TRBD1. This CDR3 is 15 amino acids long. Trimming removed 4 bases from V and 8 bases from J; junction bases left unmatched: 11. Germline CDR1 reads SGDLS; CDR2 reads YYNGEE. The CDR3 protein is CASSPGQGEEWEAFF. CDR3 DNA sequence: TGTGCCAGCAGCCCTGGACAGGGGGAAGAGTGGGAAGCTTTCTTT. Full variable domain (rest looked up from reference TRBV9 and TRBJ1-1): DSGVTQTPKHLITATGQRVTLRCSPRSGDLSVYWYQQSLDQGLQFLIQYYNGEERAKGNILERFSAQQFPDLHSELNLSSLELGDSALYFCASSPGQGEEWEAFFGQGTRLTVV.

The J gene is TRBJ2-2, the V gene TRBV5-1; 7 positions match TRBD2. Germline-derived CDR1 and CDR2 are SGHRS and YFSETQ. Trimming cost V 2 bases and J 4 bases; bases outside gene matches: 8. The CDR3 is 16 amino acids. Here the CDR3 reads CASSLQAGDGTGELFF. Written as DNA, the CDR3 is TGCGCCAGCAGCTTACAGGCGGGAGATGGCACCGGGGAGCTGTTTTTT.

This rearrangement joins TRBV7-7 to TRBJ2-2; D may be TRBD1 (7 bases). The germline V and J ends were trimmed by 1 base and 3 bases, with 9 bases remaining between them. Germline V gene lookup returns CDR1 SSHAT and CDR2 FNYEAQ (reference sequence). The CDR3 loop spans 15 amino acids. The CDR3 reads CASSLGRGDTGELFF. CDR3 nucleotide sequence: TGTGCCAGCAGCTTAGGCAGGGGGGACACCGGGGAGCTGTTTTTT.

The chain is built from TRBV18 and TRBJ1-3; 10 bases match TRBD1. The V gene end was trimmed by 3 bases and the J gene end by 1 base; junction bases not matched to a gene: 3. The CDR3 is 16 amino acids. Per the germline V gene, CDR1 is KGHSH and CDR2 is LQKENI. Here the CDR3 reads CASSPRGQGSGNTIYF. CDR3 nucleotide sequence: TGTGCCAGCTCACCCCGGGGACAGGGGTCTGGAAACACCATATATTTT.

The V call is TRBV19, the J call TRBJ2-1; 7 bases match TRBD2. Germline lookup yields CDR1 LNHDA and CDR2 SQIVND (reference sequence). With 6 bases clipped from V and 10 bases from J, the junction kept 3 bases outside the gene matches. The CDR3 sequence is 11 residues long. The CDR3: CASRGSGEQFF. CDR3 coding DNA: TGTGCCAGTAGGGGTAGCGGGGAGCAGTTCTTC.

The chain employs TRBV3-1 (or the pseudogene TRBV3-2) and TRBJ1-1, with a weak D call TRBD1 (5 bases). This CDR3 is 12 amino acids long. With 7 bases removed from V and 5 bases from J, the gap between germline ends came to 11 bases. Germline CDR1 reads LGHDT; CDR2 reads YNNKEL (reference sequence). CDR3 nucleotide sequence: TGTGCCAGCACCCTCTCAGGGACTGAAGCTTTCTTT. Its protein product is CASTLSGTEAFF.

The chain links TRBV9 to TRBJ2-3, with D possibly TRBD2 on 6 matching bases. The CDR3 consists of 15 residues. Trimming removed 2 bases from V and 0 bases from J, with 10 bases in between. The germline CDR1 and CDR2 sequences are SGDLS and YYNGEE. In DNA, the CDR3 is TGTGCCAGCAGCGTCTTCGGGACTAGCACAGATACGCAGTATTTT. Translated: CASSVFGTSTDTQYF.

This chain links TRBV28 with TRBJ2-7; possible D gene TRBD2, 7 bases. This CDR3 comprises 18 residues. Germline values: CDR1 MDHEN, CDR2 SYDVKM. V was trimmed by 4 bases and J by 2 bases, leaving 24 bases between them. CDR3 loop: CASSSWGGRTDHPYEQYF. CDR3 bases: TGTGCCAGCAGTTCCTGGGGGGGTCGGACAGACCACCCCTACGAGCAGTACTTC.

The chain uses TRBV6-5 and TRBJ2-7, with a possible D match to TRBD2 (6 bases). Germline-derived CDR1 and CDR2 are MNHEY and SVGAGI. The germline V and J ends were trimmed by 8 bases and 2 bases, with 19 bases remaining between them. This CDR3 is built from 15 residues. Written as DNA, the CDR3 is TGTGCCAGCTATGCGGCCGGGAGAGGGACCTACGAGCAGTACTTC. Translated: CASYAAGRGTYEQYF.

This chain links TRBV29-1 with TRBJ1-5; a weak D match, TRBD1 (5 bases). Germline V lookup: CDR1 SQVTM, CDR2 ANQGSEA. Deletions cut 5 bases from V and 4 bases from J, with 12 bases between. The CDR3 totals 13 residues. The CDR3 spells CSVLGALNQPQHF. The CDR3 DNA reads TGCAGCGTTCTTGGGGCCCTAAATCAGCCCCAGCATTTT.

The rearrangement joins TRBV21-1 to TRBJ1-2; the D call of TRBD1 is as the table states it, not checked on the DNA. TRBV21-1 is termed a pseudogene. The CDR3 has 22 amino acids. CDR3 coding DNA: TGTGCCAGCAGCAAAGAAGATGAGGGCGACAGGGGTCGGGCTCAAGCTAACTATGGCTACACCTTC. The encoded protein is CASSKEDEGDRGRAQANYGYTF.

J is TRBJ2-3 and V is TRBV9; 10 nucleotides line up with TRBD2. Germline-derived CDR1 and CDR2 are SGDLS and YYNGEE. The CDR3 is 17 residues long. J gave up 2 bases and V 2 bases, and 8 bases lay outside the gene matches. In DNA form, the CDR3 reads TGTGCCAGCAGCGTGTCCTATGGGACTAGCGTCACAGATACGCAGTATTTT. Amino acids: CASSVSYGTSVTDTQYF. Drawing the rest from reference TRBV9 and TRBJ2-3, the complete variable domain is DSGVTQTPKHLITATGQRVTLRCSPRSGDLSVYWYQQSLDQGLQFLIQYYNGEERAKGNILERFSAQQFPDLHSELNLSSLELGDSALYFCASSVSYGTSVTDTQYFGPGTRLTVL.

The CDR3 region has the DNA TGCGCCAGCAGCTTAGGACTCCCGAACGGGGCTTTCTTT. It yields the protein CASSLGLPNGAFF. The gene calls are TRBV5-1 and TRBJ1-1, with no clear D. V shed 2 bases and J shed 11 bases, with 16 bases lying between them. CDR1 and CDR2 from the germline V gene are SGHRS and YFSETQ. The CDR3 spans 13 residues. Filled out from reference TRBV5-1 and TRBJ1-1, the complete variable domain reads KAGVTQTPRYLIKTRGQQVTLSCSPISGHRSVSWYQQTPGQGLQFLFEYFSETQRNKGNFPGRFSGRQFSNSRSEMNVSTLELGDSALYLCASSLGLPNGAFFGQGTRLTVV.

The chain has TRBV7-8 and TRBJ1-2; D is undetermined. This CDR3 is 13 amino acids long. CDR1 SGHVS and CDR2 FQNEAQ come from the germline V gene. With 3 bases removed from V and 6 bases from J, the gap between germline ends came to 11 bases. The CDR3 nucleotides read TGTGCCAGCAGCTTTCGGGAGTCTAATGGCTACACCTTC. It is translated as CASSFRESNGYTF.

In this sample, this clone turned up a few times. This rearrangement joins TRBV4-1 to TRBJ2-1, with TRBD2 matching over 12 bases. Trimming took 1 base from V and 0 from J; bases not matched to a gene: 1. Germline V gives CDR1 MGHRA, CDR2 YSYEKL. This CDR3 is built from 17 residues. The CDR3 sequence: CASSQGLAGASYNEQFF. The CDR3 region has the DNA TGCGCCAGCAGCCAAGGACTAGCGGGAGCCTCCTACAATGAGCAGTTCTTC.

V usage is TRBV27 and J usage is TRBJ1-6; no definite D call. Trimming removed 4 bases from V and 4 bases from J, with 8 bases in between. CDR1 and CDR2 (germline): MNHEY, SMNVEV (reference sequence). The CDR3 runs 14 residues. CDR3 sequence reads: CASSSQAYNSPLHF. CDR3 bases: TGTGCCAGCAGTTCCCAGGCGTATAATTCACCCCTCCACTTT.

The chain has TRBV2 and TRBJ2-2, with D tentatively TRBD2 (6 bases). Trimming took off 2 bases at V and 4 bases at J, with 11 bases between the two ends. The CDR3 is 15 residues long. Germline values: CDR1 SNHLY, CDR2 FYNNEI. The chain's CDR3 is CASSEFRGSTGELFF. For the CDR3, the DNA is TGTGCCAGCAGTGAATTTCGGGGGAGCACCGGGGAGCTGTTTTTT.

The chain employs TRBV24-1 and TRBJ2-1; D may be TRBD2 (6 bases). Looked up from germline, CDR1 is KGHDR and CDR2 is SFDVKD. This CDR3 has 16 amino acids. The germline V and J ends were trimmed by 3 bases and 5 bases, with 16 bases remaining between them. The CDR3 loop reads CATSDPTPGSNNEQFF. The CDR3 bases are TGTGCCACCAGTGATCCGACCCCCGGGAGCAACAATGAGCAGTTCTTC.

The chain uses TRBV6-5 and TRBJ1-5; D possibly corresponds to TRBD1 (5 bases). Germline loops: CDR1 MNHEY, CDR2 SVGAGI. CDR3 size: 13 residues. The V gene lost 5 bases and the J gene lost 6 bases, with 11 bases spanning the gap. The chain's CDR3 is CASSQGSGQPQHF. The DNA of the CDR3 is TGTGCCAGCAGTCAGGGATCGGGTCAGCCCCAGCATTTT.

This clone occurred once. The chain is built from TRBV2 and TRBJ2-1, with 11 bases matching TRBD2. J lost 6 bases, V lost 3 bases, and 4 bases had no gene match. The CDR3 is made up of 15 amino acids. Germline V gene data show CDR1 as SNHLY and CDR2 as FYNNEI. CDR3 in amino acids: CASSETSGKGNEQFF. CDR3 bases: TGTGCCAGCAGTGAGACTAGCGGGAAGGGCAATGAGCAGTTCTTC.

The chain links TRBV7-9 to TRBJ2-5; 11 bases are shared with TRBD2. The CDR3 consists of 17 residues. Germline V lookup: CDR1 SEHNR, CDR2 FQNEAQ (reference sequence). J lost 3 bases, V lost 1 base, and 7 bases had no gene match. CDR3 nucleotide sequence: TGTGCCAGCAGCTTAGAACGGCGACTAGCGGGAAAAGAGACCCAGTACTTC. It yields the protein CASSLERRLAGKETQYF.

The chain recombines TRBV6-5 with TRBJ1-1; D gene ambiguous. The CDR3 is 12 amino acids. CDR1 is MNHEY, CDR2 SVGAGI, per germline. Trimming left V 6 bases short and J 5 bases short, with 10 bases between. This chain's CDR3 is CASSRERTEAFF. The DNA for the CDR3 is TGTGCCAGCAGCCGGGAACGGACTGAAGCTTTCTTT.

The chain uses TRBV6-5 and TRBJ2-1; the D is unclear. Germline CDR1 is MNHEY and CDR2 is SVGAGI. V was cut by 5 bases and J by 4 bases, with 12 bases left in between. This CDR3 is 14 amino acids long. CDR3 region: CASSSPSRYNEQFF. The CDR3 DNA is TGTGCCAGCAGTAGCCCTTCGAGATACAATGAGCAGTTCTTC.